This TCR beta chain originates from a study of beta chain features in type 1 diabetes. Study-level points and caveats: In the patient group, naive, central memory and Treg TCRB repertoires seemed more alike than in the healthy donor group.

Sorted CD4+ subsets: naive, central memory, regulatory, stem cell-like memory (CD45RO/CCR7/CD25/CD127/CD95/CD27 panel). This CDR3 contains 14 residues. V lost 0 bases and J lost 5, with 11 bases in between. Germline CDR1 and CDR2: SGHAT and FQNNGV. Concerning this clone itself: Its antigen is unknown.

The isolated RNA, all of it, was reverse transcribed, so expressed TCRB transcripts were what got sequenced. Profiled with immunoSEQ multiplex PCR; TCRdb holds only in-frame clones, not every one. The table lists about 44,000 clones, around 50% of them singletons, with approximately 2% in the top ten. The clonotype was recovered from a woman aged 18 to 35 in good health. What was sequenced was Tregs from blood. The chain has TRBV11-2 and TRBJ2-7; D ambiguous. DNA of the CDR3: TGTGCCAGCAGCTTAGATACGGTGTTTAACGAGCAGTACTTC. Encoded protein: CASSLDTVFNEQYF.